This entry lists 11 T cell receptor beta chains sequenced from one sample in a study of neurological immune-mediated disorders. TCRdb reprocessed the 5' RACE reads with MiXCR, giving one entry per CDR3 protein. The sample lists 25,000 or so distinct CDR3 sequences; around 14% were seen once. The time point is: technical triplicate 1. Sequenced material: CD4+ T cells from blood. The receptors come from a female donor with HTLV-1-associated myelopathy (HAM/TSP).

This clonotype was observed at least ten times. This chain joins TRBV10-2 and TRBJ1-3; TRBD1 is a possible D gene (6 bases). The germline V gene encodes CDR1 WSHSY and CDR2 SAAADI. The CDR3 extends over 14 amino acids. Trimming cost V 0 bases and J 8 bases, with 11 bases left between them. CDR3 nucleotides: TGCGCCAGCAGTGAGTCGGGGGGCGCGGACACCATATATTTT. Translation: CASSESGGADTIYF.

This clonotype was found many times. CDR3 amino acids: CASSLGAGATDTQYF. CDR3 DNA: TGCGCCAGCAGCTTGGGAGCGGGAGCCACAGATACGCAGTATTTT. V gene TRBV5-1 combines with J gene TRBJ2-3, with TRBD2 identical over 8 bases. The junction had 2 bases not matched to a gene; V was cut back by 0 bases and J by 2 bases. The germline V gene has CDR1 SGHRS and CDR2 YFSETQ. This CDR3 is 15 amino acids long.

In this sample, this clonotype turned up many times. CDR3 DNA sequence: TGCAGTGCTAGTCGCACCAACTATGGCTACACCTTC. This codes for CSASRTNYGYTF. The rearrangement joins TRBV20-1 to TRBJ1-2, with D unresolved. CDR3 length equals 12 residues. V lost 3 bases and J lost 2, with 7 bases in between. Germline V gives CDR1 DFQATT, CDR2 SNEGSKA (reference sequence).

This clonotype was recorded many times. The chain has TRBV6-5 and TRBJ1-6; D may be TRBD1 (6 bases). The V end lost 5 bases, the J end lost 7 bases, and 9 bases lay between the germline ends. Germline V CDR1 and CDR2: MNHEY, SVGAGI. The CDR3 length is 13 residues. The CDR3 loop reads CASSRGQNSPLHF. The DNA for the CDR3 is TGTGCCAGCAGTCGCGGACAGAATTCACCCCTCCACTTT.

This clonotype was recorded at least ten times. The V call is TRBV12-3 or TRBV12-4, the J call TRBJ1-5; 9 nucleotides align to TRBD1. V dropped 5 bases and J dropped 6; count of bases not matched to a gene: 14. CDR3 size: 17 residues. CDR3 in amino acids: CASSQRWGQGRTQPQHF. For the CDR3, the DNA is TGTGCCAGCAGTCAGAGGTGGGGACAGGGTAGGACTCAGCCCCAGCATTTT.

A few counts support this clonotype. The V and J genes are TRBV11-2 and TRBJ2-7; 13 positions match TRBD2. The CDR3 loop spans 15 amino acids. The germline gives CDR1 SGHAT, CDR2 FQNNGV. V shed 5 bases and J 3 bases; nucleotides not matched to a gene: 4. The CDR3, as DNA: TGTGCCAGCAGCCCGTGGACTAGCGGGAGCTACGAGCAGTACTTC. This codes for CASSPWTSGSYEQYF. Full variable domain (rest looked up from reference TRBV11-2 and TRBJ2-7): EAGVAQSPRYKIIEKRQSVAFWCNPISGHATLYWYQQILGQGPKLLIQFQNNGVVDDSQLPKDRFSAERLKGVDSTLKIQPAKLEDSAVYLCASSPWTSGSYEQYFGPGTRLTVT.

This clonotype has only one observation. Just one base apart from a much larger clone, this may be a read error. The chain combines TRBV7-6 with TRBJ1-1; no definite D call. Trimming stripped 7 bases from V and 1 base from J, with 10 bases between. Germline assignment: CDR1 SGHVS and CDR2 FNYEAQ. CDR3 length: 13 residues. The CDR3 region has the DNA TGTGCCAGCATCGCCGACACGAACACTGAAGCTTTCTTT. Protein sequence: CASIADTNTEAFF. Variable domain in full (rest from reference TRBV7-6 and TRBJ1-1): GAGVSQSPRYKVTKRGQDVALRCDPISGHVSLYWYRQALGQGPEFLTYFNYEAQQDKSGLPNDRFSAERPEGSISTLTIQRTEQRDSAMYRCASIADTNTEAFFGQGTRLTVV.

This clonotype has just a few counts. One end of the junction is discordant with germline, which a read error may explain. The chain employs TRBV12-3 or TRBV12-4 and TRBJ2-1, with D perhaps TRBD2 (6 bases). The CDR3 has 16 amino acids. The CDR3, as DNA: TGTGCCAGCAGTTATAGCGGAGCCCCCACCTACAATGGGCAGTTCTTC. The encoded protein is CASSYSGAPTYNGQFF.

This sequence joins TRBV30 and TRBJ1-4; D gene ambiguous. The CDR3 has 12 amino acids. CDR1 is GTSNPN and CDR2 is SVGIG in the germline V gene (reference sequence). V lost 0 bases, J lost 7 bases, and 6 bases lay in between. CDR3 region: CAWSVQGEKLFF. The CDR3 region has the DNA TGTGCCTGGAGTGTTCAAGGTGAAAAACTGTTTTTT.

Many counts were recorded for this clonotype. The chain combines TRBV20-1 with TRBJ2-1; D is unclear. The CDR3 consists of 16 residues. Germline V gene lookup returns CDR1 DFQATT and CDR2 SNEGSKA (reference sequence). V was trimmed by 1 base and J by 4 bases, leaving 17 bases between them. The DNA for the CDR3 is TGCAGTGCTAGAGCGTTGGCCGGTTTCGATTACAATGAGCAGTTCTTC. Amino acid sequence: CSARALAGFDYNEQFF.

This clonotype was found many times. This rearrangement joins TRBV6-6 to TRBJ1-6; 11 bases are shared with TRBD1. The germline gives CDR1 MNHNY, CDR2 SVGAGI (reference sequence). With V trimmed by 0 bases and J by 9 bases, 1 base remained unmatched. The CDR3 consists of 15 residues. The CDR3 reads CASSYSGTGGSPLHF. For the CDR3, the DNA is TGTGCCAGCAGTTACTCCGGGACAGGGGGTTCACCCCTCCACTTT.